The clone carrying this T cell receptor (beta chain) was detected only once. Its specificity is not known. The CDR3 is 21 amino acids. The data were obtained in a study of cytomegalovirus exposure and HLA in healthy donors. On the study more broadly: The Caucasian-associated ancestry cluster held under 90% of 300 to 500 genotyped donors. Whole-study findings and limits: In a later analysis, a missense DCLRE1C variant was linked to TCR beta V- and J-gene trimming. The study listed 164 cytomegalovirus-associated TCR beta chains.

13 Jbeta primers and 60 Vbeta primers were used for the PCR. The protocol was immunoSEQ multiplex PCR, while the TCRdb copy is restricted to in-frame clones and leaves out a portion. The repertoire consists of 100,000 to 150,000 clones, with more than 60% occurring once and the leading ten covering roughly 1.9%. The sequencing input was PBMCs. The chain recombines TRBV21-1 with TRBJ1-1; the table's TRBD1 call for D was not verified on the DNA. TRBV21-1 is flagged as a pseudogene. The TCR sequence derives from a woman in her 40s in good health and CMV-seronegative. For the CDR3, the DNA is TGTGCCAGCAGCAAAGCGCTCGGGGACAGGAAAATAACGACTTCGAGGACTGAAGCTTTCTTT. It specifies CASSKALGDRKITTSRTEAFF.